These 7 T cell receptor beta chains came from one sample sequenced in a study of T cell responses to AZD1222 COVID-19 vaccine. The table came from immunoSEQ multiplex PCR; TCRdb's copy has only in-frame clones and leaves some out. This sample yields more than 140,000 clones, of which 80% to 95% are seen a single time; less than 1% belongs to the top ten. Source: peripheral blood, taken on day 0 of MenACWY control vaccination. Receptors were obtained from an adult in good health.

This chain connects TRBV4-3 to TRBJ2-7, with D perhaps assigned TRBD1 or TRBD2 (5 bases each). The CDR3 extends over 16 amino acids. Germline values: CDR1 LGHNA, CDR2 YSLEER. The V end lost 0 bases, the J end lost 4 bases, and 16 bases lay between the germline ends. The DNA of the CDR3 is TGCGCCAGCAGCCAAGATTCCGGGGACGGTGCGTACGAGCAGTACTTC. Amino acid sequence: CASSQDSGDGAYEQYF.

This clone was seen a single time. The chain has TRBV5-8 and TRBJ1-3; TRBD1 might be the D (6 bases). Trimming took off 2 bases at V and 6 bases at J, with 12 bases between the two ends. Germline-derived CDR1 and CDR2 are SGHTS and YDEGEE. The CDR3 is 14 amino acids. DNA of the CDR3: TGTGCCAGCAGCTTTGGGGGCTTCGAAAACACCATATATTTT. Amino acids: CASSFGGFENTIYF.

This chain uses TRBV7-8 with TRBJ2-3; D possibly corresponds to TRBD2 (7 bases). The germline gives CDR1 SGHVS, CDR2 FQNEAQ. The V end was cut by 3 bases, the J end by 5 bases, with 15 bases between. This CDR3 is built from 15 residues. The CDR3 DNA reads TGTGCCAGCAGCTTCTCGGCGGGGGCTGGAGATACGCAGTATTTT. This encodes CASSFSAGAGDTQYF.

This clone was recorded only once. The CDR3 DNA reads as TGTGCCAGCAGATCAAGTCCCGATTCCTACGAGCAGTACTTC. It codes for CASRSSPDSYEQYF. This chain connects TRBV7-8 to TRBJ2-7; D uncertain. CDR1 is SGHVS and CDR2 is FQNEAQ in the germline V gene. V shed 6 bases and J shed 1 base, with 13 bases lying between them. The CDR3 runs 14 residues.

This sequence joins TRBV7-2 and TRBJ2-7; the match to TRBD1 covers 10 bases. The CDR3 covers 14 residues. CDR1 and CDR2 from the germline V gene are SGHTA and FQGNSA. V lost 5 bases to trimming and J lost 2 bases; unmatched junction nucleotides: 3. In DNA, the CDR3 is TGTGCCAGCAGCCCCGGGACAGGGGCCTACGAGCAGTACTTC. It translates to CASSPGTGAYEQYF.

This clone is a singleton in its sample. The chain employs TRBV2 and TRBJ2-1; D is unresolved. The CDR3 is made up of 12 amino acids. Per the germline V gene, CDR1 is SNHLY and CDR2 is FYNNEI. Trimming cost V 4 bases and J 6 bases, with 7 bases left between them. The CDR3, as DNA: TGTGCCAGCAGTGTCCGAGGCAATGAGCAGTTCTTC. It specifies CASSVRGNEQFF.

This sequence joins TRBV7-9 and TRBJ1-3, with TRBD1 identical over 10 bases. The CDR3 has 15 residues. In germline, CDR1 is SEHNR, CDR2 FQNEAQ (reference sequence). Germline trimming cut 4 bases from V and 4 bases from J; bases unmatched to any gene: 4. The CDR3 nucleotides are TGTGCCAGCAGCTCGACAGGGGGCGGAGGAAACACCATATATTTT. It codes for CASSSTGGGGNTIYF. The complete variable domain, with remaining parts taken from reference TRBV7-9 and TRBJ1-3, reads DTGVSQNPRHKITKRGQNVTFRCDPISEHNRLYWYRQTLGQGPEFLTYFQNEAQLEKSRLLSDRFSAERPKGSFSTLEIQRTEQGDSAMYLCASSSTGGGGNTIYFGEGSWLTVV.